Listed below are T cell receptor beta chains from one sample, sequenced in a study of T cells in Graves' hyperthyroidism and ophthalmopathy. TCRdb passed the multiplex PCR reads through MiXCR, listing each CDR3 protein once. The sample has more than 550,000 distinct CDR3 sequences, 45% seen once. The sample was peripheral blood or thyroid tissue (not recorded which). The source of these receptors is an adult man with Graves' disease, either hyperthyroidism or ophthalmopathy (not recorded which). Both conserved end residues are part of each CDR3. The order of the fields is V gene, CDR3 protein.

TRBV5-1	CASSLGNAGTNEKLFF
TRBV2	CASSGSSGGATGELFF
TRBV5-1	CASREGDSPLHF
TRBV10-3	CALGQGGETQYF
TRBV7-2	CASSETGGLIYEQYF
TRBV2	CASTKNVLVGTANYGYTF
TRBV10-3	CAISESGSHEQYF
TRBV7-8	CASSLAPSEGERGYTF
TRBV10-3	CASSERGLVVETQYF
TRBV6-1	CASSGQGVDSPLHF
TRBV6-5	CASSKRAGYTIYF
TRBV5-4	CASSDLRGTDGYTF
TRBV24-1	CASSWGQGAPNYGYTF
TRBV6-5	CASRYSGRVQETQYF
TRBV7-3	CASSLEQGADSPLHF
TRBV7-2	CASSLGIDQPQHF
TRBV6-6	CASSSRTADGYTF
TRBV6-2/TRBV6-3	CASRESGQAQHF
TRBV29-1	CSVLQGGGYTF
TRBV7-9	CASSQESEGTGAFF
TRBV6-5	CASSFEPTTGVSQPQHF
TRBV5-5	CASSSMLETQYF
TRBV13	CASSMGQGEAFF
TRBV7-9	CASSLDTGDGNTIYF
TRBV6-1	CASTLGTANTETFF
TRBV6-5	CASIRSRGKTQYF
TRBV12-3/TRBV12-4	CASSSRAIGQGYEQYF
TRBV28	CASGNTGYYGYTF
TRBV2	CASVRTGLPNSNQPQHF
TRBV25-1	CARGPGPGYTF
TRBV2	CASSQGTGDTEKNCFF
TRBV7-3	CASSYKDGTGYEQYF
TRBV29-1	CSVSWPSRNEQYF
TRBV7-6	CASSLSRTGSNEKLFF
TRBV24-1	CATSDSWTGGNQPQHF
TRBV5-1	CASSLVGSTDTQYF
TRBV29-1	CSVGRERTEAFF
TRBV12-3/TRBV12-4	CASAQGQGYYEQYF
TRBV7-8	CASTSRGQPQHF
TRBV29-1	CSVEEQGRPEAFF
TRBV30	CAWSVESAPKLFF
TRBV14	CASSRETPNTEAFF
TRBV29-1	CSVEDPNNLVYGYTF
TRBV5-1	CASSNPPSADRARMNTEAFF
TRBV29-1	CSVAQGWNTEAFF
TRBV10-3	CASSDQGGRQPQHF
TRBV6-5	CASSFTGGRNTEAFF
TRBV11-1	CASSVEGRLGGGYEQYF